The subject of this entry is one T cell receptor beta chain. The record originates from a study of blood T cell repertoires in COVID-19. Study-level background: PBMCs, B-cell-depleted T cells, or T cells provided the cDNA or gDNA that made up the material.

TCRdb's copy holds only in-frame clones and misses some; the assay was immunoSEQ multiplex PCR. In the table there are some 140,000 clones, 78% of which are singletons. Germline-derived CDR1 and CDR2 are SGHRS and YFSETQ. This CDR3 has 13 residues. Trimming removed 0 bases from V and 9 bases from J, with 7 bases in between. J is TRBJ1-6 and V is TRBV5-1, with D possibly TRBD1 on 5 matching bases. This TCR derives from a man between 60 and 75 years old who had recovered from COVID-19. Sequencing used peripheral blood. The CDR3: CASSLDRSSPLHF. The CDR3 region has the DNA TGCGCCAGCAGCTTGGACAGGAGTTCACCCCTCCACTTT.